The sequence of this T cell receptor beta chain was determined in a study of cytotoxic CD8 clonotypes in ibrutinib-treated CLL. In the study overall: Among patients, 24 responded partially and 2 completely; roughly 14 then stayed remitted and around 12 progressed after median about 68 months. Points from the study as a whole: Clonality was elevated at ibrutinib response and had returned toward baseline at progression. Sampling times differed between sustained-remission and progressing patients. Exceeding age-matched healthy donors, baseline clonality also tracked the counts of circulating CD8+ T cells.

Turning to this clone: Antigen specificity is unknown.

The data were produced by immunoSEQ multiplex PCR, yet TCRdb's version contains in-frame clones alone and is incomplete. The data show roughly 300,000 clones, 60% to 80% seen once. The V gene's germline CDR1 is SGDLS and CDR2 YYNGEE. V was pared by 4 bases and J by 0 bases, with 17 bases between. The CDR3 loop spans 17 amino acids. The input for sequencing was PBMCs, taken at disease progression, from a patient treated with ibrutinib. V gene TRBV9 combines with J gene TRBJ1-3, with D unresolved. The source is a human donor with chronic lymphocytic leukemia. The CDR3 DNA follows: TGTGCCAGCAGCCCATGGGCCCCTCAGGCCTCTGGAAACACCATATATTTT. Its translation: CASSPWAPQASGNTIYF. Variable domain in full (rest from reference TRBV9 and TRBJ1-3): DSGVTQTPKHLITATGQRVTLRCSPRSGDLSVYWYQQSLDQGLQFLIQYYNGEERAKGNILERFSAQQFPDLHSELNLSSLELGDSALYFCASSPWAPQASGNTIYFGEGSWLTVV.